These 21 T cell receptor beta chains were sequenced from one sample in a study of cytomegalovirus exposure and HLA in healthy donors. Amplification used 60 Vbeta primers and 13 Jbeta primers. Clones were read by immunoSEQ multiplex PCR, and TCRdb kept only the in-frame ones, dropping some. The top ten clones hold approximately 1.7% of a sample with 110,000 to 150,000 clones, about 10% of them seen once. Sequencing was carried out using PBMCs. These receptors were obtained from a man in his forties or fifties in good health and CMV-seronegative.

CDR3 sequence: CASRADSRPYEQYF. The CDR3 DNA sequence: TGTGCCAGCAGGGCGGACAGTCGACCTTACGAGCAGTACTTC. The genes are TRBV6-5 and TRBJ2-5; possible D gene TRBD1, 6 bases. The end of the DNA aligns better with TRBJ2-7, so the J call may be wrong. Germline V gene lookup returns CDR1 MNHEY and CDR2 SVGAGI. The CDR3 covers 14 residues.

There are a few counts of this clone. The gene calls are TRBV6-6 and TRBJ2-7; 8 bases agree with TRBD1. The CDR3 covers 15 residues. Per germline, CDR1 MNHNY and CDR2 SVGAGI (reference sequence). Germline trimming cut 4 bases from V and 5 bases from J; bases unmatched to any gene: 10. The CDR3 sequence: CASSSPGQDGNEQYF. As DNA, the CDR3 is TGTGCCAGCAGTTCGCCGGGACAGGACGGAAACGAGCAGTACTTC.

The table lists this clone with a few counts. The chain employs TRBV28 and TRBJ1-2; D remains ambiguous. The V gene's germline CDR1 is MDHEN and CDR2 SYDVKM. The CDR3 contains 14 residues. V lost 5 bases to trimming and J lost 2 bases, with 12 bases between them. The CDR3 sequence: CASSEVNLNYGYTF. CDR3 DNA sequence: TGTGCCAGCAGTGAGGTGAATTTGAACTATGGCTACACCTTC.

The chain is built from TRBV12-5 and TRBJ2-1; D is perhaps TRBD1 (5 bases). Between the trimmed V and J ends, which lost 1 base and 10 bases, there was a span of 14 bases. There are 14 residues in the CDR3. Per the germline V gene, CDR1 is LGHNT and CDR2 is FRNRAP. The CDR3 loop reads CASGLEHTGWEQFF. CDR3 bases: TGTGCTAGTGGTTTGGAACACACAGGTTGGGAGCAGTTCTTC.

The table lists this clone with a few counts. The CDR3 loop is CASSPGTGYEKLFF. CDR3 DNA: TGCGCCAGCAGCCCGGGGACAGGTTATGAAAAACTGTTTTTT. This rearrangement joins TRBV5-1 to TRBJ1-4, with 8 bases identical to TRBD1. This CDR3 is 14 amino acids long. Germline V gives CDR1 SGHRS, CDR2 YFSETQ. Trimming cost V 4 bases and J 6 bases; bases outside gene matches: 5.

The CDR3 region has the DNA TGTGCCAGCAGCTTGGGAGTCCAAGAGACCCAGTACTTC. This translates into CASSLGVQETQYF. The chain employs TRBV5-6 and TRBJ2-5, with unresolved D. The CDR3 is 13 amino acids. The V end was cut by 0 bases, the J end by 1 base, with 4 bases between. Per germline, CDR1 SGHDT and CDR2 YYEEEE.

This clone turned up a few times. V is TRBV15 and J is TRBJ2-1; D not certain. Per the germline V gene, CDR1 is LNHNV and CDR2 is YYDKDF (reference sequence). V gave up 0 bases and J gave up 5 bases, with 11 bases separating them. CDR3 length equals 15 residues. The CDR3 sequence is CATSRDVDWNNEQFF. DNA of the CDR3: TGTGCCACCAGCAGAGATGTCGACTGGAACAATGAGCAGTTCTTC.

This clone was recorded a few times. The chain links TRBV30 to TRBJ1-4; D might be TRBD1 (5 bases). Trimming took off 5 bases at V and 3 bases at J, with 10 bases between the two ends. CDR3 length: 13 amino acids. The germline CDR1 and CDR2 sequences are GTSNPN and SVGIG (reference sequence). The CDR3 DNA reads TGTGCCTGGTCGGGGGGGGCTAATGAAAAACTGTTTTTT. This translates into CAWSGGANEKLFF. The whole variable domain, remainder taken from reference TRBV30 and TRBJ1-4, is SQTIHQWPATLVQPVGSPLSLECTVEGTSNPNLYWYRQAAGRGLQLLFYSVGIGQISSEVPQNLSASRPQDRQFILSSKKLLLSDSGFYLCAWSGGANEKLFFGSGTQLSVL.

The CDR3 reads CASSSSGQGRSNYGYTF. The DNA of the CDR3 is TGTGCCAGTAGTTCATCAGGACAGGGGCGATCGAACTATGGCTACACCTTC. This chain uses TRBV19 with TRBJ1-2; 9 nucleotides match TRBD1. The J segment lost 2 bases and the V segment lost 5 bases, leaving 12 bases of the junction unmatched. Germline V gene data show CDR1 as LNHDA and CDR2 as SQIVND (reference sequence). The CDR3 runs to 17 residues.

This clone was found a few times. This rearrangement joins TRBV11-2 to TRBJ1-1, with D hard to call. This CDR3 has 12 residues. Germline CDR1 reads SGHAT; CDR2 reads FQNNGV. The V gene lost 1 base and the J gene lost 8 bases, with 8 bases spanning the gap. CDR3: CASSLGSGEAFF. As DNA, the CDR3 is TGTGCCAGCAGCTTAGGCTCAGGAGAAGCTTTCTTT. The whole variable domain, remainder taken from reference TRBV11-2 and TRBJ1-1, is EAGVAQSPRYKIIEKRQSVAFWCNPISGHATLYWYQQILGQGPKLLIQFQNNGVVDDSQLPKDRFSAERLKGVDSTLKIQPAKLEDSAVYLCASSLGSGEAFFGQGTRLTVV.

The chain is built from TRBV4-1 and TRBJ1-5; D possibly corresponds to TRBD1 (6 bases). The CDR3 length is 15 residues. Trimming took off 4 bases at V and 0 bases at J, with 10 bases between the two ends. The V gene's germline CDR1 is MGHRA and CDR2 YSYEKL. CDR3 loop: CASSPGQPSNQPQHF. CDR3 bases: TGCGCCAGCAGCCCAGGACAGCCTAGCAATCAGCCCCAGCATTTT.

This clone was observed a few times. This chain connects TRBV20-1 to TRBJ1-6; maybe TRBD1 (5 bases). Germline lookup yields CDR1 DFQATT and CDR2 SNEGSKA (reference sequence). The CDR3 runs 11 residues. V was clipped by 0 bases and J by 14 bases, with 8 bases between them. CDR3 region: CSARDQGSLHF. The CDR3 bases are TGCAGTGCTAGAGATCAGGGCTCCCTCCACTTT.

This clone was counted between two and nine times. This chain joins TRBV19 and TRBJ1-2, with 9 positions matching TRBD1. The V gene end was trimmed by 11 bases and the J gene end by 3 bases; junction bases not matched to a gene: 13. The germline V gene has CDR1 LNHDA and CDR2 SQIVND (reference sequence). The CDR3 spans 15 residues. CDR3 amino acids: CAGGSTGTGHYGYTF. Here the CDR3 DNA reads TGTGCCGGCGGATCGACCGGGACAGGGCACTATGGCTACACCTTC.

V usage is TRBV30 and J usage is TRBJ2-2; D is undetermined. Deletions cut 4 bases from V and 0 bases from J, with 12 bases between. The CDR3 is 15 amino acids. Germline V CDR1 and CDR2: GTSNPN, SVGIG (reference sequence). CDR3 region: CAWMLSGTNTGELFF. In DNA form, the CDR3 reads TGTGCCTGGATGCTGTCAGGAACGAACACCGGGGAGCTGTTTTTT.

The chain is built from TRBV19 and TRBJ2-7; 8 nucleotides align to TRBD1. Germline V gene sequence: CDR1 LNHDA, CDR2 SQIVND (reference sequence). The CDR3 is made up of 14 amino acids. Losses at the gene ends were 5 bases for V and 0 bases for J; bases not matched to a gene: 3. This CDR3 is CASSGTGGSYEQYF. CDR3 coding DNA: TGTGCCAGTAGTGGAACAGGGGGCTCCTACGAGCAGTACTTC.

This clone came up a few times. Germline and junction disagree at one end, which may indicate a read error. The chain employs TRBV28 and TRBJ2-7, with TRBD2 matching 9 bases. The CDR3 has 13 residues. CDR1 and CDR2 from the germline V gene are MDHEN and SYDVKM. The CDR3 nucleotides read TGTGCCAGCAGTTTCGGTCTAGCGGGGCCAAACAACTTC. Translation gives CASSFGLAGPNNF. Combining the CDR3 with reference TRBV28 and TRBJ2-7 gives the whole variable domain DVKVTQSSRYLVKRTGEKVFLECVQDMDHENMFWYRQDPGLGLRLIYFSYDVKMKEKGDIPEGYSVSREKKERFSLILESASTNQTSMYLCASSFGLAGPNNFGPGTRLTVT.

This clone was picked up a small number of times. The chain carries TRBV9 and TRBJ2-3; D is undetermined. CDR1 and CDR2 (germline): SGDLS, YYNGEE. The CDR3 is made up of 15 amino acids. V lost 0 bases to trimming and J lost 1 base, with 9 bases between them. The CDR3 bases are TGTGCCAGCAGCGTAGGGGCAGGCCGCACAGATACGCAGTATTTT. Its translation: CASSVGAGRTDTQYF.

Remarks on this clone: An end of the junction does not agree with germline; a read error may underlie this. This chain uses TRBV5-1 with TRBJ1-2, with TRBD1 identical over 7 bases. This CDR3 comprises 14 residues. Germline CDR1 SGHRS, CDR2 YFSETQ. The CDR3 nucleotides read TGCGCCAGCAGCCTGGGACAGCCGAACTGTGGCTACACCTTC. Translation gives CASSLGQPNCGYTF. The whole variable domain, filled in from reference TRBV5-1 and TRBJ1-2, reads KAGVTQTPRYLIKTRGQQVTLSCSPISGHRSVSWYQQTPGQGLQFLFEYFSETQRNKGNFPGRFSGRQFSNSRSEMNVSTLELGDSALYLCASSLGQPNCGYTFGSGTRLTVV.

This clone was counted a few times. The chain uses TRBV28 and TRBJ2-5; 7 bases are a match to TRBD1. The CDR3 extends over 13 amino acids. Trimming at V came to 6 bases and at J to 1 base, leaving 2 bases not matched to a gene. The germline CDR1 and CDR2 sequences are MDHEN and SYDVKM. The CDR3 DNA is TGTGCCAGCAGGGCAGGGGGCCAAGAGACCCAGTACTTC. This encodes CASRAGGQETQYF.

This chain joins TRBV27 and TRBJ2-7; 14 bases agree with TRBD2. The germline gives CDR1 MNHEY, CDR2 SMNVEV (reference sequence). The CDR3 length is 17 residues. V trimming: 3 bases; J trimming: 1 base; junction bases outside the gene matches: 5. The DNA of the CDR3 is TGTGCCAGCAGTTTGGGACTAGCGGGAGCCGTTTCCTACGAGCAGTACTTC. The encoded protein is CASSLGLAGAVSYEQYF.

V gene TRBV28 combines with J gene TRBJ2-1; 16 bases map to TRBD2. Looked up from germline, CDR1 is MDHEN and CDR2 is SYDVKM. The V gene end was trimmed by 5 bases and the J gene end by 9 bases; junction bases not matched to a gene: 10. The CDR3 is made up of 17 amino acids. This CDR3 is CASSLTTGLAGGGEQFF. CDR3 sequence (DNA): TGTGCCAGCAGTCTTACCACGGGACTAGCGGGAGGGGGTGAGCAGTTCTTC.